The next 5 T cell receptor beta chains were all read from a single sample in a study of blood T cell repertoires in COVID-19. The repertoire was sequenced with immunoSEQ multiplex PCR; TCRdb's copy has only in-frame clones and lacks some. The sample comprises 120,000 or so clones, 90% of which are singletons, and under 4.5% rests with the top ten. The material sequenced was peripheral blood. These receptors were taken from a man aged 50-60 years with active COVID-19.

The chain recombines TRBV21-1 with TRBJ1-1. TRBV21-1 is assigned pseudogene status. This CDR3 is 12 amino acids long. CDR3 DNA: TGTGCCAGCTTCCTGGGGGGGCCTGAAGCTTTCTTT. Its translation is CASFLGGPEAFF.

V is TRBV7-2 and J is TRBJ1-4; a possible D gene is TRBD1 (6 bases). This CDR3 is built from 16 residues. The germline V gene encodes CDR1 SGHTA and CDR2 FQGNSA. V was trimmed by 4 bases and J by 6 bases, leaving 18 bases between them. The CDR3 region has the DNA TGTGCCAGCAGCTCTTGGGGTGGGGGCAATGATGAAAAACTGTTTTTT. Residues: CASSSWGGGNDEKLFF.

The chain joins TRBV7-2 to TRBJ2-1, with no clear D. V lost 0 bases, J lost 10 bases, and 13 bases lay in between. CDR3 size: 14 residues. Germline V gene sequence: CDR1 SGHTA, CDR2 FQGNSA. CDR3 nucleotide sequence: TGTGCCAGCAGCTTAGCGTCCGGAGCCGCCGAGCAGTTCTTC. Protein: CASSLASGAAEQFF. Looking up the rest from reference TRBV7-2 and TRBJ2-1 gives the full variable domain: GAGVSQSPSNKVTEKGKDVELRCDPISGHTALYWYRQSLGQGLEFLIYFQGNSAPDKSGLPSDRFSAERTGGSVSTLTIQRTQQEDSAVYLCASSLASGAAEQFFGPGTRLTVL.

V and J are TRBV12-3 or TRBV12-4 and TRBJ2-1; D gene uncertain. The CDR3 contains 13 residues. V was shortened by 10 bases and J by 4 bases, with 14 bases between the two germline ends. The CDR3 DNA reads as TGTGCCATCCCCCACGGTCTGTACAATGAGCAGTTCTTC. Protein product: CAIPHGLYNEQFF.

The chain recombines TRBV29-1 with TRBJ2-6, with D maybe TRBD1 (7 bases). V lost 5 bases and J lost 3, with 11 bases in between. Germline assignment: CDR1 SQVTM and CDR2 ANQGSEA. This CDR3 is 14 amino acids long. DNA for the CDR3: TGCAGCGTTCGGCAGGGGGGTGGGGCCAACGTCCTGACTTTC. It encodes CSVRQGGGANVLTF.